A selection of T cell receptor beta chains follows, all from one sample in a study of monozygotic twins with inflammatory bowel disease. With the 5' RACE reads reprocessed, TCRdb shows one record per CDR3 protein and no DNA. Reported are around 450,000 distinct CDR3 sequences; the ten largest clones contain about 2.6%. The material sequenced was blood. These receptors were collected from a human donor with ulcerative colitis or Crohn's disease, or a healthy co-twin of an affected twin (not recorded which). CDR3s include the opening cysteine and the closing phenylalanine or tryptophan.

length	V	J	CDR3
14	TRBV7-9	TRBJ1-2	CASSLEAVNYGYTF
14	TRBV12-3/TRBV12-4	TRBJ1-1	CASSIQGVGAEAFF
14	TRBV6-5	TRBJ1-2	CASSSGGETYGYTF
15	TRBV10-3	TRBJ1-1	CAIRELARGNTEAFF
16	TRBV3-1	TRBJ2-5	CASSQEVAGGRKTQYF
14	TRBV20-1	TRBJ1-3	CSVIGLHSGNTIYF
15	TRBV2	TRBJ2-1	CASSENRGSYNEQFF
13	TRBV7-2	TRBJ1-2	CASSLVQTDGYTF
14	TRBV20-1	TRBJ2-7	CSAKRSGLQVEQYF
14	TRBV2	TRBJ1-5	CASSWTDRNQPQHF
16	TRBV5-5	TRBJ2-1	CASSLTLAQGLNEQFF
13	TRBV30	TRBJ1-1	CAWRPASNTEAFF
16	TRBV10-3	TRBJ1-1	CATRDRGKEGNTEAFF
14	TRBV19	TRBJ2-2	CASMGGRKTGELFF
14	TRBV19	TRBJ1-5	CASSILDSNQPQHF
13	TRBV20-1	TRBJ2-4	CSAISTGENIQYF
15	TRBV11-2	TRBJ2-7	CASSQATGRAREQYF
15	TRBV7-3	TRBJ2-3	CASSRGGRSTDTQYF
13	TRBV7-6	TRBJ2-2	CASSFGTTGELFF
11	TRBV20-1	TRBJ2-1	CSARKADEQFF
15	TRBV28	TRBJ2-1	CASSLWGITYNEQFF
15	TRBV29-1	TRBJ2-1	CSVGGTSGWGDEQFF
15	TRBV4-2	TRBJ1-2	CASSQAEQGAHGYTF
13	TRBV30	TRBJ1-1	CAWSEQGYTEAFF
19	TRBV7-3	TRBJ2-6	CASSPYQRQGHSGANVLTF
13	TRBV29-1	TRBJ1-2	CSVPGQGAGGYTF
17	TRBV6-5	TRBJ2-7	CASSYSIPALSSYEQYF
13	TRBV12-3/TRBV12-4	TRBJ1-5	CASRAGSNQPQHF
14	TRBV5-5	TRBJ2-7	CASSPQGTHYEQYF
16	TRBV19	TRBJ1-1	CASSSPRTGANTEAFF
14	TRBV19	TRBJ2-7	CASSIERTSYEQYF
18	TRBV5-1	TRBJ2-6	CASSPSTGIGSGANVLTF
17	TRBV5-5	TRBJ2-1	CASSAWTSGSTYNEQFF
16	TRBV5-1	TRBJ2-2	CASELGGRVHGGELFF
13	TRBV20-1	TRBJ2-2	CSAIVGSPGELFF
15	TRBV11-3	TRBJ2-5	CASSLVGTPGETQYF
15	TRBV7-9	TRBJ1-2	CASSPATGGAYGYTF
14	TRBV20-1	TRBJ2-7	CSAPSGGATYEQYF
13	TRBV7-2	TRBJ2-2	CASSLGQAGELFF
15	TRBV20-1	TRBJ2-3	CSAGTGTGSADTQYF
14	TRBV4-2	TRBJ2-1	CASNSGGLENEQFF
15	TRBV27	TRBJ1-5	CASRARGSSNQPQHF
18	TRBV5-6	TRBJ2-1	CASSQGLADPNEGDEQFF
15	TRBV10-3	TRBJ2-2	CAISGQGGNTGELFF
15	TRBV20-1	TRBJ2-7	CSAVNSGSVSYEQYF
13	TRBV7-9	TRBJ2-7	CASRARDSYEQYF
14	TRBV18	TRBJ2-1	CASSQGLVNNEQFF
12	TRBV7-2	TRBJ2-7	CASSLAGGGQYF
14	TRBV6-1	TRBJ2-3	CASSEIRGTDTQYF
13	TRBV2	TRBJ2-4	CASSDGGRNIQYF
15	TRBV6-2/TRBV6-3	TRBJ1-5	CASSYHDREDQPQHF
12	TRBV7-9	TRBJ2-1	CASWSGRHEQFF
15	TRBV5-6	TRBJ1-3	CASSLRRNSGNTIYF
16	TRBV20-1	TRBJ2-5	CSARGQGEALTFTQYF